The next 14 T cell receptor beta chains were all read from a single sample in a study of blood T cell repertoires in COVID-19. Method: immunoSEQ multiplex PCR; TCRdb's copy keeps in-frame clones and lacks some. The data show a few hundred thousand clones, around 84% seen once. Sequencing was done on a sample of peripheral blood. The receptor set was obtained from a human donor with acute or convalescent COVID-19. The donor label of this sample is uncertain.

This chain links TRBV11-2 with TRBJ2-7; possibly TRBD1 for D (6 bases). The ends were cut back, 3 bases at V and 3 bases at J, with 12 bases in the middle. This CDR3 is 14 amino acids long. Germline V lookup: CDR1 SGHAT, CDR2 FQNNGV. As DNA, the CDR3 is TGTGCCAGCAGCTTCTTCCAGGGGAGCTACGAGCAGTACTTC. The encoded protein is CASSFFQGSYEQYF.

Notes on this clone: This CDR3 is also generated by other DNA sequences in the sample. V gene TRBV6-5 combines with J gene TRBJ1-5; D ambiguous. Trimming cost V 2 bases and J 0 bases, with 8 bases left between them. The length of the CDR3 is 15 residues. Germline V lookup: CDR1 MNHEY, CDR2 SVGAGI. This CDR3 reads CASSYGRGSNQPQHF. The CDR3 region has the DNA TGTGCCAGCAGTTACGGCCGGGGTAGCAATCAGCCCCAGCATTTT.

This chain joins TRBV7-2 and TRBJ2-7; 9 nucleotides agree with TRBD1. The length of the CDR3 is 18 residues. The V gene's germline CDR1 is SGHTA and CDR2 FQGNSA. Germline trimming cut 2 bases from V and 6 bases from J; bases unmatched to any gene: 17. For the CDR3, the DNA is TGTGCCAGCAGCTTAAGGGGAACAGGGGGCCACGCAACGGCCGAGCAGTACTTC. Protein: CASSLRGTGGHATAEQYF.

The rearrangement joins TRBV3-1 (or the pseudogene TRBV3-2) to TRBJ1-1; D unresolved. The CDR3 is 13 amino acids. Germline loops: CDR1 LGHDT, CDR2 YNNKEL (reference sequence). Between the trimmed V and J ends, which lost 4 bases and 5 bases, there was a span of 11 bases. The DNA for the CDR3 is TGTGCCAGCAGCCCAGACGGGGTAACTGAAGCTTTCTTT. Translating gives CASSPDGVTEAFF.

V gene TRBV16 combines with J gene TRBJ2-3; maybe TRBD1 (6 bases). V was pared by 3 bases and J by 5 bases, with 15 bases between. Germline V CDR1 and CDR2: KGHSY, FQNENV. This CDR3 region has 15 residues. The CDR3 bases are TGTGCCAGCAGCCAGATTTGGACAGAACAAGATACGCAGTATTTT. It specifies CASSQIWTEQDTQYF.

The CDR3 DNA sequence: TGTGCTAGTGGTTTGGGGACTTCTGGAAACACCATATATTTT. Amino acid sequence: CASGLGTSGNTIYF. The chain has TRBV12-5 and TRBJ1-3, with D unclear. From germline, CDR1 is LGHNT and CDR2 FRNRAP. Trimming took 1 base from V and 1 from J, leaving 5 bases between them. This CDR3 is 14 amino acids long. Drawing the rest from reference TRBV12-5 and TRBJ1-3, the complete variable domain is DARVTQTPRHKVTEMGQEVTMRCQPILGHNTVFWYRQTMMQGLELLAYFRNRAPLDDSGMPKDRFSAEMPDATLATLKIQPSEPRDSAVYFCASGLGTSGNTIYFGEGSWLTVV.

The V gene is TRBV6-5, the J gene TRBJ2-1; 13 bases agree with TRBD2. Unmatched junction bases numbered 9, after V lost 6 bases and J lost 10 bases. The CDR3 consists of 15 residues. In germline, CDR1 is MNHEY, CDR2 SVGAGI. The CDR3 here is CASSPLAGGLGEQFF. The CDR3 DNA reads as TGTGCCAGCAGCCCACTAGCGGGGGGGCTGGGAGAGCAGTTCTTC.

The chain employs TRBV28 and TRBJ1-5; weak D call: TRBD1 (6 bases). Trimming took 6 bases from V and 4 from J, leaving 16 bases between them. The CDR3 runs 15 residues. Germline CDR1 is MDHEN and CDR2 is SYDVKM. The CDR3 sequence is CASRATGLGNQPQHF. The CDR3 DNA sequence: TGTGCCAGCAGGGCCACAGGGCTGGGAAATCAGCCCCAGCATTTT.

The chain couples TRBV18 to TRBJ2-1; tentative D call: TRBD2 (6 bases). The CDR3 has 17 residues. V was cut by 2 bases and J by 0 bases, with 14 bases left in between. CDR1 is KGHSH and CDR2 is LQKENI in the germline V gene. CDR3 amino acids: CASSPKSRGSSYNEQFF. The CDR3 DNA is TGTGCCAGCTCACCAAAAAGCCGGGGGAGCTCCTACAATGAGCAGTTCTTC.

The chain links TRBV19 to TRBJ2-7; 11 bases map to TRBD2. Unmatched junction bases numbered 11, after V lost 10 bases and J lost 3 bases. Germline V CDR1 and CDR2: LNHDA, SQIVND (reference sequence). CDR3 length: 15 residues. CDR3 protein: CAIGEGTSGFYEQYF. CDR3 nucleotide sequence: TGTGCCATAGGTGAAGGGACTAGCGGATTCTACGAGCAGTACTTC. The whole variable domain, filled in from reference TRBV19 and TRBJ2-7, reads DGGITQSPKYLFRKEGQNVTLSCEQNLNHDAMYWYRQDPGQGLRLIYYSQIVNDFQKGDIAEGYSVSREKKESFPLTVTSAQKNPTAFYLCAIGEGTSGFYEQYFGPGTRLTVT.

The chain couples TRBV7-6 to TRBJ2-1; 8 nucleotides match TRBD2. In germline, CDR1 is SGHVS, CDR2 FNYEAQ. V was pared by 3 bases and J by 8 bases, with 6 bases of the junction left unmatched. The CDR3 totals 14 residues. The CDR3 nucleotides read TGTGCCAGCAGCTTGGAGCGGGAGTGGGATGAGCAGTTCTTC. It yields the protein CASSLEREWDEQFF.

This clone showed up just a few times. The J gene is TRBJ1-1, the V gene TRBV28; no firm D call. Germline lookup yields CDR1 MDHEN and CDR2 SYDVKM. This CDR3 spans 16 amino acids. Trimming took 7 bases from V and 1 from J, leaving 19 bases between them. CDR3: CASTFMERPRNTEAFF. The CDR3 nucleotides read TGTGCCAGCACTTTTATGGAGAGACCCCGGAACACTGAAGCTTTCTTT. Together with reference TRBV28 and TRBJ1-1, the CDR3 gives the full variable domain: DVKVTQSSRYLVKRTGEKVFLECVQDMDHENMFWYRQDPGLGLRLIYFSYDVKMKEKGDIPEGYSVSREKKERFSLILESASTNQTSMYLCASTFMERPRNTEAFFGQGTRLTVV.

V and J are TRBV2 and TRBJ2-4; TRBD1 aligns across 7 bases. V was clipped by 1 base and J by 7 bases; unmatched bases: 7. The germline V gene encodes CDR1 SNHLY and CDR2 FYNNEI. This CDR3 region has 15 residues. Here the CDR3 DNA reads TGTGCCAGCAGTGAAGAAGTCGGCAGGGGGAACATTCAGTACTTC. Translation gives CASSEEVGRGNIQYF.

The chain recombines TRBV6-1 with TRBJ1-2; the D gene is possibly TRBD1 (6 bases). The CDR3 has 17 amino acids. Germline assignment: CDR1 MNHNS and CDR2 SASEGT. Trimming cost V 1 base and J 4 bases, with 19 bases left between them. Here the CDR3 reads CASSEVYRARSSYGYTF. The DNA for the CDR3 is TGTGCCAGCAGTGAAGTTTACAGGGCGCGTAGCAGCTATGGCTACACCTTC.